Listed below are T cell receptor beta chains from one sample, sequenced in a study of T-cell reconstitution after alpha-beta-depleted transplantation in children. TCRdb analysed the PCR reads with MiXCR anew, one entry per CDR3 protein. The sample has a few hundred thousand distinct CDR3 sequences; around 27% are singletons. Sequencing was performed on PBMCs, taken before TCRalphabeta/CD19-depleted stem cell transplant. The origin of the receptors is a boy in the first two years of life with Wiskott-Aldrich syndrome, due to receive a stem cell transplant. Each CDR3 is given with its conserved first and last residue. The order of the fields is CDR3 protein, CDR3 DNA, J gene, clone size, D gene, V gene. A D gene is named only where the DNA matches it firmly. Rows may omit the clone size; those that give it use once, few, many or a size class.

CSALGEEHYNEQFF	TGCAGTGCCCTCGGGGAGGAACACTACAATGAGCAGTTCTTC	TRBJ2-1	few	.	TRBV20-1
CASTFLGRGEDGYTF	TGTGCCAGCACTTTTCTGGGGAGGGGGGAAGATGGCTACACCTTC	TRBJ1-2	few	.	TRBV12-3/TRBV12-4
CASSKWDGTYEQYF	TGCGCCAGCAGCAAGTGGGATGGGACCTACGAGCAGTACTTC	TRBJ2-7	few	.	TRBV5-1
CASSLATGTRGGLPPDTQYF	TGCGCCAGCAGCTTGGCTACAGGGACGAGGGGGGGACTTCCCCCAGATACGCAGTATTTT	TRBJ2-3	.	.	TRBV5-1
CASSLGREGPDTQYF	TGCGCCAGCAGCTTGGGCAGGGAGGGCCCAGATACGCAGTATTTT	TRBJ2-3	few	TRBD2	TRBV5-1
CASSLGVAENTEAFF	TGCGCCAGCAGCTTGGGTGTGGCGGAGAACACTGAAGCTTTCTTT	TRBJ1-1	few	.	TRBV5-1
CATSVQSLYNEQFF	TGTGCCACCAGTGTTCAGAGTCTCTACAATGAGCAGTTCTTC	TRBJ2-1	few	.	TRBV24-1
CASGQGWNTEAFF	TGCGCCAGCGGACAGGGCTGGAACACTGAAGCTTTCTTT	TRBJ1-1	.	TRBD1	TRBV5-1
CASSLGSGEGSYEQYF	TGTGCCAGCAGCTTAGGCTCCGGGGAGGGATCCTACGAGCAGTACTTC	TRBJ2-7	.	TRBD2	TRBV7-9
CATGQGVRETQYF	TGTGCCACCGGGCAGGGGGTACGGGAGACCCAGTACTTC	TRBJ2-5	.	TRBD1	TRBV15
CASSWGANYGYTF	TGTGCCAGTAGTTGGGGAGCTAACTATGGCTACACCTTC	TRBJ1-2	.	.	TRBV19
CAISENFGAVGQPQHF	TGTGCCATCAGTGAGAATTTTGGGGCGGTTGGTCAGCCCCAGCATTTT	TRBJ1-5	few	.	TRBV10-3
CSASEGGQETQYF	TGCAGTGCTAGCGAGGGAGGCCAAGAGACCCAGTACTTC	TRBJ2-5	few	.	TRBV20-1
CATSSQYETQYF	TGTGCCACCAGCAGCCAATACGAGACCCAGTACTTC	TRBJ2-5	few	.	TRBV15
CAISVLGEQYF	TGTGCCATCAGTGTTTTGGGTGAGCAGTACTTC	TRBJ2-7	few	.	TRBV10-3
CATSRVPRANVLTF	TGTGCCACCAGCAGAGTGCCCCGGGCCAACGTCCTGACTTTC	TRBJ2-6	.	.	TRBV15
CATSGAAGDYNEQFF	TGTGCCACCAGCGGAGCAGCGGGAGACTACAATGAGCAGTTCTTC	TRBJ2-1	.	TRBD2	TRBV15
CASSETNRQRNQPQHF	TGTGCCAGCAGTGAGACTAACAGGCAGAGGAATCAGCCCCAGCATTTT	TRBJ1-5	.	.	TRBV6-4
CASSFAGGAISYEQYF	TGTGCCAGCAGCTTTGCGGGAGGGGCGATATCCTACGAGCAGTACTTC	TRBJ2-7	.	TRBD2	TRBV11-2
CASSLDGQSSTDTQYF	TGCGCCAGCAGCTTGGACGGACAGTCTAGCACAGATACGCAGTATTTT	TRBJ2-3	.	.	TRBV5-1
CASSLAGYPNSYEQYF	TGCGCCAGCAGCTTGGCTGGCTACCCTAACTCCTACGAGCAGTACTTC	TRBJ2-7	many	.	TRBV5-1